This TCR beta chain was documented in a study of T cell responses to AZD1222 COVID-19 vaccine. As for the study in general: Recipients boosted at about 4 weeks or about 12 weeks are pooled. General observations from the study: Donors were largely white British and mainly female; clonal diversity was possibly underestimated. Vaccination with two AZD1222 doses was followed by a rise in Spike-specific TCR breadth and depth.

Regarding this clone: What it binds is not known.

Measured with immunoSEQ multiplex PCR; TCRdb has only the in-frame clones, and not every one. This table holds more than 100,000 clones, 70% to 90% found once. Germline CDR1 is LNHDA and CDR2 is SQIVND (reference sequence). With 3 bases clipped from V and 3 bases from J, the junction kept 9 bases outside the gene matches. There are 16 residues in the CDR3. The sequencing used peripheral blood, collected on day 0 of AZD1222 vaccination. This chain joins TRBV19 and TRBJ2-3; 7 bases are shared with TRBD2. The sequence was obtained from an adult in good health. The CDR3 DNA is TGTGCCAGTAGTATGCGAAACGGGGGGATGACAGATACGCAGTATTTT. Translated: CASSMRNGGMTDTQYF.